This TCR beta chain was retrieved from a study of blood T cell repertoires in COVID-19 (dated by TCRdb to the early 2020s). Notes on the research overall: Samples from collaborators originated in the United States, Italy and Spain and spanned both the acute and convalescent phases of COVID-19. The material from the prospective study consisted of cDNA or gDNA derived from T cells, B-cell-depleted T cells, or PBMCs. Subjects who had been exposed to COVID-19, were actively infected with it, or had recovered from it provided the deeply sampled blood TCRbeta repertoires that made up the dataset. The repertoires were released in a freely available public database meant as a resource for research on the immune response to SARS-CoV-2. The samples were drawn from two sources: the first 160 participants of the ongoing ImmuneRACE study, and over 1,000 subjects contributed by 6 global collaborators. A de-identified subject ID, COVID-19 status, age in years and sex were almost always included in the sample metadata. HLA class I and class II types, where available, came from metadata supplied by the sample provider rather than from assay-based typing. The study at large found these results: How much clinical and demographic metadata was included differed by source and by participant, and the metadata was provided uncurated.

On this clone itself: Its specific antigen is unknown. It has no much larger one-base neighbor in the sample; base qualities were not kept.

Reading the germline V gene gives CDR1 MDHEN and CDR2 SYDVKM. The CDR3 has 16 amino acids, counting the end cysteine and phenylalanine. The sequence is cut down to CDR3 DNA, 48 bases in frame from base 1. V was cut back by 5 bases and J by 0 bases, leaving a gap of 11 bases between them. In the prospective study, participants were roughly 18 to 89 years old, resided in around 25 geographic areas of the United States, and were enrolled through a virtual design. In the prospective study, participants were assigned to cohorts based on the clinical history participants reported in a screening survey and a study questionnaire. A participant counted as exposed if, within 2 weeks of entering the study, that participant had been in contact with someone who had a PCR-confirmed or clinician-diagnosed COVID-19 case. Each participant in the prospective study had whole blood, serum and a nasopharyngeal or oropharyngeal swab collected by mobile phlebotomists. Additional blood draws and questionnaires over an approximately 2-month period could optionally be provided by prospective study participants. Blood samples from the prospective study were shipped frozen or at room temperature prior to DNA extraction.

TCRbeta CDR3 regions were amplified from genomic DNA using the immunoSEQ Assay, a bias-controlled multiplex PCR. Turning to the authors' computational methods: Within the assay, amplification of reference gene primers was used to estimate how many nucleated cells each sample contained. To quantify the absolute abundance of each unique TCRbeta CDR3 rearrangement, sequence reads were collapsed and filtered. For each sample, productive Simpson clonality was calculated by taking the square root of Simpson's diversity index across productive rearrangements. TCRdb took this table from immuneACCESS and kept in-frame rearrangements with V and J called. Such tables lack part of the clones; where checked against another copy, unresolved V genes explain under half of the gap, and the rest is unexplained. That table furnishes V, J and clone size, whereas the DNA furnished D and trimming. This sample is represented by some 270,000 clones; 85% to 95% of them were singletons. The leading ten clones occupy less than 3.5% of the sample.

This clonotype was sampled from a man aged 35-49 years who had been exposed to COVID-19. The rearrangement joined TRBV28 to TRBJ2-6, with the D gene not confidently named. The sample taken for sequencing was PBMCs or T cells enriched from blood (not recorded which). The CDR3 is CASSLLVSSGANVLTF. The sequence in DNA is TGTGCCAGCAGTCTCCTCGTGAGCTCTGGGGCCAACGTCCTGACTTTC.